One sample yielded the 9 T cell receptor beta chains listed below, sequenced in a study of shared clonotypes between healthy human individuals. This table comes from immunoSEQ multiplex PCR, and its TCRdb copy is limited to in-frame clones, with some not included. In the table there are around 750,000 clones, over 65% of which are singletons. Sequenced: memory CD4+ T cells sorted from blood. The subset was: CD45RA-negative fraction. Receptors originate from a woman younger than 45 in good health.

The chain has TRBV19 and TRBJ1-2; 9 nucleotides agree with TRBD1. Germline V CDR1 and CDR2: LNHDA, SQIVND (reference sequence). The V gene end was trimmed by 4 bases and the J gene end by 2 bases; junction bases not matched to a gene: 5. CDR3 length: 15 residues. CDR3 amino acids: CASSTGTGTNYGYTF. CDR3 nucleotide sequence: TGTGCCAGTAGTACCGGGACAGGGACCAACTATGGCTACACCTTC. Full variable domain (remainder filled in from reference TRBV19 and TRBJ1-2): DGGITQSPKYLFRKEGQNVTLSCEQNLNHDAMYWYRQDPGQGLRLIYYSQIVNDFQKGDIAEGYSVSREKKESFPLTVTSAQKNPTAFYLCASSTGTGTNYGYTFGSGTRLTVV.

CDR3 in amino acids: CASSFDEGQPQHF. CDR3 DNA sequence: TGTGCCAGCAGCTTTGACGAAGGTCAGCCCCAGCATTTT. The V and J genes are TRBV7-3 and TRBJ1-5; D is uncertain. Germline V gene data show CDR1 as SGHTA and CDR2 as FQGTGA. CDR3 length equals 13 residues. V dropped 3 bases and J dropped 6 bases, with 9 bases sitting between them. Supplemented by reference TRBV7-3 and TRBJ1-5, the full variable domain reads GAGVSQTPSNKVTEKGKYVELRCDPISGHTALYWYRQSLGQGPEFLIYFQGTGAADDSGLPNDRFFAVRPEGSVSTLKIQRTERGDSAVYLCASSFDEGQPQHFGDGTRLSIL.

Concerning this clone itself: Other nucleotide sequences in the sample specify the same CDR3. This chain links TRBV7-6 with TRBJ2-2, with 7 bases matching TRBD2. CDR3 length: 16 residues. V lost 2 bases, J lost 1 base, and 4 bases stayed unmatched. CDR1 is SGHVS, CDR2 FNYEAQ, per germline. DNA of the CDR3: TGTGCCAGCAGCTTAAGTACTAGCGAGAACACCGGGGAGCTGTTTTTT. Translation: CASSLSTSENTGELFF.

The rearrangement links TRBV4-1 to TRBJ2-1; 7 nucleotides align to TRBD2. The CDR3 runs 16 residues. V trimming: 1 base; J trimming: 6 bases; junction bases outside the gene matches: 9. Germline V gives CDR1 MGHRA, CDR2 YSYEKL. DNA of the CDR3: TGCGCCAGCAGCCAAGTAGGCCGGGGGGTCCTCAATGAGCAGTTCTTC. Amino acids: CASSQVGRGVLNEQFF.

The chain has TRBV4-1 and TRBJ2-4; D uncertain. Germline CDR1 MGHRA, CDR2 YSYEKL. CDR3 size: 16 residues. Trimming took 1 base from V and 3 from J, leaving 13 bases between them. The chain's CDR3 is CASSQVGRADKNIQYF. The CDR3 DNA is TGCGCCAGCAGCCAAGTTGGTCGGGCGGACAAAAACATTCAGTACTTC.

DNA for the CDR3: TGTGCCAGCAGCTCGACAGCCGGCACAGATACGCAGTATTTT. It yields the protein CASSSTAGTDTQYF. J is TRBJ2-3 and V is TRBV11-3; D possibly corresponds to TRBD1 (5 bases). Deletions cut 4 bases from V and 1 base from J, with 9 bases between. CDR1 and CDR2 from the germline V gene are SGHNT and YENEEA. The CDR3 has 14 residues.

The V call is TRBV10-3, the J call TRBJ2-7; 9 positions agree with TRBD2. Per germline, CDR1 ENHRY and CDR2 SYGVKD. The CDR3 has 14 amino acids. J was trimmed by 7 bases and V by 7 bases; bases with no gene match: 11. DNA for the CDR3: TGTGCCATCACTGGGCGGGAGGGCGGTGGGGAGCAGTACTTC. Translating it yields CAITGREGGGEQYF.

The count of this clone is one. The J gene is TRBJ2-2, the V gene TRBV27; TRBD2 matches 8 bases. CDR3 length: 14 amino acids. The germline V gene has CDR1 MNHEY and CDR2 SMNVEV (reference sequence). The ends lost 4 bases at V and 7 bases at J; junction bases unmatched: 5. The CDR3 coding sequence is TGTGCCAGCAGTTGGCTAGCGGGTGGCGGGGAGCTGTTTTTT. It is translated as CASSWLAGGGELFF.

The chain carries TRBV29-1 and TRBJ1-2; D ambiguous. Germline V lookup: CDR1 SQVTM, CDR2 ANQGSEA. The CDR3 extends over 14 amino acids. V shed 3 bases and J shed 2 bases, with 13 bases lying between them. CDR3 DNA: TGCAGCGTTGACTTTTCGGCAGGAAACTATGGCTACACCTTC. It yields the protein CSVDFSAGNYGYTF.